This T cell receptor beta chain was identified during a study of blood T cell repertoires in COVID-19. Turning to the study itself: In each case, the material was cDNA or gDNA derived from T cells, B-cell-depleted T cells, or PBMCs.

Measured with immunoSEQ multiplex PCR; TCRdb has only the in-frame clones, and not every one. The sample holds more than 400,000 clones, roughly 87% seen once. Germline loops: CDR1 MNHNS, CDR2 SASEGT. The J segment lost 8 bases and the V segment lost 3 bases, leaving 10 bases of the junction unmatched. This CDR3 has 16 residues. The age range of participants was 18 to 89 years, with residence in some 25 US areas. The sequence was obtained from a man between 18 and 29 years old who had recovered from COVID-19. Sequenced: PBMCs or T cells enriched from blood (not recorded which). The V and J genes are TRBV6-1 and TRBJ1-4, with TRBD1 matching 9 bases. The CDR3 loop is CASSERPRTGDEKLFF. The CDR3 DNA reads as TGTGCCAGCAGTGAGCGTCCCAGGACAGGGGACGAAAAACTGTTTTTT.